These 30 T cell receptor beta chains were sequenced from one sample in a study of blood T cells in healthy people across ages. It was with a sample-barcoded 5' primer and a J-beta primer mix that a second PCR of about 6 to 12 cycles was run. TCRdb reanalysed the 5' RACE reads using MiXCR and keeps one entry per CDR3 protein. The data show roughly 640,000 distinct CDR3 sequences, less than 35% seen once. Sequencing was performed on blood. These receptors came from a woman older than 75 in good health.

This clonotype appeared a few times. The CDR3 DNA reads as TGTGCCAGCAGTAAGGGGGGGCGCTTCACTGAAGCTTTCTTT. This codes for CASSKGGRFTEAFF. The rearrangement uses TRBV6-5 and TRBJ1-1; TRBD1 might be the D (6 bases). CDR1 MNHEY and CDR2 SVGAGI come from the germline V gene. This CDR3 is 14 amino acids long. Trimming shortened V by 5 bases and J by 4 bases, and 14 bases separated the two germline ends.

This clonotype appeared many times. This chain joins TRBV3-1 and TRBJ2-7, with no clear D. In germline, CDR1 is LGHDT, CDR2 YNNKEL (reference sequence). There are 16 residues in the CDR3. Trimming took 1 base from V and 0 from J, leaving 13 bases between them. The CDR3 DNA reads TGTGCCAGCAGCCAAGGCGTCGGTAAGAGCTCCTACGAGCAGTACTTC. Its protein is CASSQGVGKSSYEQYF.

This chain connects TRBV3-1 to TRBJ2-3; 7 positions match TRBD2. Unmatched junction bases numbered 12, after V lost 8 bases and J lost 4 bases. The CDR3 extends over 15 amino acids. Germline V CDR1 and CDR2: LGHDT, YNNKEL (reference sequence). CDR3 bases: TGTGCCAGCGGCCTAGAGGGAGGGGCCGCAGATACGCAGTATTTT. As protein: CASGLEGGAADTQYF.

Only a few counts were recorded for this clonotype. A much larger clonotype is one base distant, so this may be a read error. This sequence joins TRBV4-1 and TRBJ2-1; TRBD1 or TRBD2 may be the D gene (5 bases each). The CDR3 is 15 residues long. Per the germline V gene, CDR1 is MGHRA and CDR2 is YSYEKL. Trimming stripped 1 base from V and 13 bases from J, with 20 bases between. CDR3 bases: TGCGCCAGCAGCCAAGCCGACGGGTTAACGGGGACCCAGTTCTTC. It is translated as CASSQADGLTGTQFF.

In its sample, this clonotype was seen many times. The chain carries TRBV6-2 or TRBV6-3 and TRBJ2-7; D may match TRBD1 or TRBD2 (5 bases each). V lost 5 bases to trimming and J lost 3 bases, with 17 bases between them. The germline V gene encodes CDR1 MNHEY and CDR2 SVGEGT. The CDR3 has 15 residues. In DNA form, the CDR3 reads TGTGCCAGCAGTCCCGAGAGGGGCCGTTACTACGAGCAGTACTTC. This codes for CASSPERGRYYEQYF.

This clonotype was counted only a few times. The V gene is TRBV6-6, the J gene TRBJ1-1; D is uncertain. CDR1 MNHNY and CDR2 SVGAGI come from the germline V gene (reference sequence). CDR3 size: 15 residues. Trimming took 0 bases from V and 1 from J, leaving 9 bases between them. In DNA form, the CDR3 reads TGTGCCAGCAGTTACTCGTCGGTACAGAACACTGAAGCTTTCTTT. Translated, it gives CASSYSSVQNTEAFF.

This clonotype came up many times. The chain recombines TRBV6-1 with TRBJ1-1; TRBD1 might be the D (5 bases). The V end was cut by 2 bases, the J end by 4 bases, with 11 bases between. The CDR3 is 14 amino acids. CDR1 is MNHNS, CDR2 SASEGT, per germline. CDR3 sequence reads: CASSELGGTTEAFF. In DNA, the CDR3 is TGTGCCAGCAGTGAACTCGGGGGAACCACTGAAGCTTTCTTT.

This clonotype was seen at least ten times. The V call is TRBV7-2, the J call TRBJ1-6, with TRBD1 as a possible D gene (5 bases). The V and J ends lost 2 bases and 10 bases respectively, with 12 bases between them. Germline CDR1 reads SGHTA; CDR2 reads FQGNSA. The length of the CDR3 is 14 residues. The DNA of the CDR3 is TGTGCCAGCAGCTTAAGTGGAGGGGAGTCACCCCTCCACTTT. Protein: CASSLSGGESPLHF.

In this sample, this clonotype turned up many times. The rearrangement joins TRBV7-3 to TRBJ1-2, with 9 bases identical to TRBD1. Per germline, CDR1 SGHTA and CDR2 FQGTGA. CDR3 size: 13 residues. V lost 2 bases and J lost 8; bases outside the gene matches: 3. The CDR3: CASSLRTGEGYTF. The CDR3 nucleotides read TGTGCCAGCAGCTTACGGACAGGGGAAGGCTACACCTTC. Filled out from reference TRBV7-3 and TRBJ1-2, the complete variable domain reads GAGVSQTPSNKVTEKGKYVELRCDPISGHTALYWYRQSLGQGPEFLIYFQGTGAADDSGLPNDRFFAVRPEGSVSTLKIQRTERGDSAVYLCASSLRTGEGYTFGSGTRLTVV.

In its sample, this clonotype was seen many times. The CDR3, as DNA: TGCGCCAGCAGCTTGGGGGATTGGGGCCACAACGGGAACACTGAAGCTTTCTTT. Its translation is CASSLGDWGHNGNTEAFF. The chain recombines TRBV5-1 with TRBJ1-1; weak D call: TRBD1 (5 bases). This CDR3 is 18 amino acids long. Germline V gene lookup returns CDR1 SGHRS and CDR2 YFSETQ. Trimming took off 0 bases at V and 1 base at J, with 19 bases between the two ends.

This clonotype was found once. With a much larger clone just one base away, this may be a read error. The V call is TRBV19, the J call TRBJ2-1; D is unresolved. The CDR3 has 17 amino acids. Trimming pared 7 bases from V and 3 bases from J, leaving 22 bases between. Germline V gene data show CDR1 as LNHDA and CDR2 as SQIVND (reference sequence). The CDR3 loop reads CASTIYPLSSCYNEQFF. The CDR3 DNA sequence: TGTGCCAGTACCATATACCCTCTCTCCAGCTGCTACAATGAGCAGTTCTTC.

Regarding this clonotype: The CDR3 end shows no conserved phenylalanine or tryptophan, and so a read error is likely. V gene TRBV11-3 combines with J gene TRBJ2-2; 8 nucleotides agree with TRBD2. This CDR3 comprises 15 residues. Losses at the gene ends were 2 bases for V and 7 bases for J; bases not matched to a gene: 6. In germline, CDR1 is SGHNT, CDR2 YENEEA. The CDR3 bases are TGTGCCAGCAGCTTACAAGCGGGGGCGGTCGGGGAGCTGTTTTTG. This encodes CASSLQAGAVGELFL.

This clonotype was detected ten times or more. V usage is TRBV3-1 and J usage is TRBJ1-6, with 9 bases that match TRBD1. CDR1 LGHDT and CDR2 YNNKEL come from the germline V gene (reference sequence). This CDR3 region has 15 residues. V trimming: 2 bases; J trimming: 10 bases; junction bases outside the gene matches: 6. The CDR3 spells CASSQMTGGKSPLHF. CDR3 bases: TGTGCCAGCAGCCAAATGACAGGGGGAAAATCACCCCTCCACTTT.

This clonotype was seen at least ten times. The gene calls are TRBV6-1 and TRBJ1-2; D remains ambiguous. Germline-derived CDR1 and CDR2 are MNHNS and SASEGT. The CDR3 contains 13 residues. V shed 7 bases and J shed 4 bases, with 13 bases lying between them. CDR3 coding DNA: TGTGCCAGCAATACCGGTCCAACCTATGGCTACACCTTC. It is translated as CASNTGPTYGYTF.

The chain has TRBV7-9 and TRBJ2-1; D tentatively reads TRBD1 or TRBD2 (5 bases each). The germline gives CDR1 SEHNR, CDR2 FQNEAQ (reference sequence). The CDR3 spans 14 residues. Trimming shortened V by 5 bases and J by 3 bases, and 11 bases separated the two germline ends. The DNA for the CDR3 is TGTGCCAGCAGCCGGGACCTCATCTACAATGAGCAGTTCTTC. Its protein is CASSRDLIYNEQFF.

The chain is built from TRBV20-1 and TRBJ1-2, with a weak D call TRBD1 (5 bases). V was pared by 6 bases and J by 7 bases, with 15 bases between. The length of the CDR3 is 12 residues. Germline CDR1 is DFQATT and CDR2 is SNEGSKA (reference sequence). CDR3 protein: CSAKAGGTGYTF. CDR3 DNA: TGCAGTGCCAAAGCGGGGGGAACTGGCTACACCTTC.

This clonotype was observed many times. For the CDR3, the DNA is TGTGCTAGTGGTTGGGACGGACTGAAAGAGACCCAGTACTTC. As protein: CASGWDGLKETQYF. This sequence joins TRBV12-5 and TRBJ2-5; possibly TRBD1 or TRBD2 for D (5 bases each). This CDR3 is 14 amino acids long. The V end was cut by 4 bases, the J end by 3 bases, with 12 bases between. CDR1 LGHNT and CDR2 FRNRAP come from the germline V gene. The whole variable domain, remainder taken from reference TRBV12-5 and TRBJ2-5, is DARVTQTPRHKVTEMGQEVTMRCQPILGHNTVFWYRQTMMQGLELLAYFRNRAPLDDSGMPKDRFSAEMPDATLATLKIQPSEPRDSAVYFCASGWDGLKETQYFGPGTRLLVL.

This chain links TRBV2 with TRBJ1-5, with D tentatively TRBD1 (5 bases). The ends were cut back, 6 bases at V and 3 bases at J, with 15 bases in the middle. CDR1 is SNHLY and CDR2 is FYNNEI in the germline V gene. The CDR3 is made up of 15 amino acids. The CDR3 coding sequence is TGTGCCAGCAGCGGACTTGACAGCTCCAATCAGCCCCAGCATTTT. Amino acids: CASSGLDSSNQPQHF.

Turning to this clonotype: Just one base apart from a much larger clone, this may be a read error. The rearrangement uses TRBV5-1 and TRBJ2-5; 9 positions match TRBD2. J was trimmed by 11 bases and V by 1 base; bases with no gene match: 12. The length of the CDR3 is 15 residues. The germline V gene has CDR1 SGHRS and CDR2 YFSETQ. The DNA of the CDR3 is TGCGCCAGCAGCTTGCTGGGCGGGGGGGGGAATGAGCAGTACTTC. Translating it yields CASSLLGGGGNEQYF.

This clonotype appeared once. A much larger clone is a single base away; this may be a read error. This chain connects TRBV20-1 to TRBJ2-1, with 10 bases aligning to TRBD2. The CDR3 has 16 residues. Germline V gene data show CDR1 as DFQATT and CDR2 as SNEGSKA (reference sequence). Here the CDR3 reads CSAGRRSGGAYNGQFF. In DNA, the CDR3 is TGCAGTGCTGGCAGAAGGAGCGGGGGGGCCTACAATGGGCAGTTCTTC.

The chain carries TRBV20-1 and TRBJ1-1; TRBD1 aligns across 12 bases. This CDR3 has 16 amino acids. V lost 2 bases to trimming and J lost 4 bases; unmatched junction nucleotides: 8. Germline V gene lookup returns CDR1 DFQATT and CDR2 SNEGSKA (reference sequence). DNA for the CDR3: TGCAGTGCTAGACATCACCGGGACAGGGGGCTCACTGAAGCTTTCTTT. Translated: CSARHHRDRGLTEAFF.

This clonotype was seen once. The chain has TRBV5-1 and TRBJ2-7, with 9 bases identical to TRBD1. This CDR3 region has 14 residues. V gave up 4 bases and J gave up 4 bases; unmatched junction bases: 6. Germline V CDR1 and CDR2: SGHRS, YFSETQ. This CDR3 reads CASSMGQGGYEQYF. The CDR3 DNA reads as TGCGCCAGCAGCATGGGACAGGGTGGGTACGAGCAGTACTTC.

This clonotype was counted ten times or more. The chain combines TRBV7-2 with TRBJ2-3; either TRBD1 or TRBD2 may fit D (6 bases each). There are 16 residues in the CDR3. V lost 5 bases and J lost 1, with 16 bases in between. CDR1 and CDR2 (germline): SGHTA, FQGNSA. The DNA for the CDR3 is TGTGCCAGCAGCCAGGGGATGCGCGGGGGCACAGATACGCAGTATTTT. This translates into CASSQGMRGGTDTQYF.

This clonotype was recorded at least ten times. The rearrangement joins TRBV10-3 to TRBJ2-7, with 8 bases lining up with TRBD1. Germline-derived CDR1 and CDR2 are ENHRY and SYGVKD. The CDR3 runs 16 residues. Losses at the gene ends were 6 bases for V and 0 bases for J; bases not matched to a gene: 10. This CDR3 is CAIRAGQGSGSYEQYF. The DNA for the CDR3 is TGTGCCATCAGGGCCGGACAGGGTTCAGGCTCCTACGAGCAGTACTTC.

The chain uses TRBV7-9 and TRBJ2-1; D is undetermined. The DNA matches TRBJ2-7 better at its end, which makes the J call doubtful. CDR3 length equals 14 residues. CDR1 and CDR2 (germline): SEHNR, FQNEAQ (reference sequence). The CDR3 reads CASSLAGSYNEQYF. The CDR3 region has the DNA TGTGCCAGCAGCTTAGCGGGGTCCTACAATGAGCAGTACTTC.

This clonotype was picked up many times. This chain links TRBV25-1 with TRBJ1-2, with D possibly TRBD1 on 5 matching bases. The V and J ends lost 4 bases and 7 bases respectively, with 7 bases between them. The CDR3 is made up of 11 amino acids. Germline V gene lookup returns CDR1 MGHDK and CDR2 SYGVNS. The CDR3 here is CASSGGSGYTF. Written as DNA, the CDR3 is TGTGCCAGCAGTGGGGGCTCTGGCTACACCTTC.

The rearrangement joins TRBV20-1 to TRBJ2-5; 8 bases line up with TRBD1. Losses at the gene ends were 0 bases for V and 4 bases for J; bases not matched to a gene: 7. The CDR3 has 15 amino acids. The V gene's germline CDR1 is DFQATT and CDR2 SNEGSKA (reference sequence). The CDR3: CSARDPGGSSETQYF. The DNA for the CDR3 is TGCAGTGCTAGAGACCCAGGGGGCAGCTCAGAGACCCAGTACTTC.

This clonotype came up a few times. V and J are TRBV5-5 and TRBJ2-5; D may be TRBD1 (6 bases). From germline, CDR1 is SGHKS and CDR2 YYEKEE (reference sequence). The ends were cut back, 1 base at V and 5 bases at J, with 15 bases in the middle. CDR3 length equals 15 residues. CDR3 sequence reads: CASSLWQGPRETQYF. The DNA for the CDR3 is TGTGCCAGCAGCTTGTGGCAGGGGCCGCGGGAGACCCAGTACTTC.

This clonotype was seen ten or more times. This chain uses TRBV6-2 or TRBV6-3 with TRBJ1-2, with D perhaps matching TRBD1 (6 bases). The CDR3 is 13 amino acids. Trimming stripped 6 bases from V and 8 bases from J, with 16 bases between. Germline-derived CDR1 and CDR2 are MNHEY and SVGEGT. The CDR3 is CASSLYRDEGYTF. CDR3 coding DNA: TGTGCCAGCAGCCTTTACAGGGACGAGGGCTACACCTTC.

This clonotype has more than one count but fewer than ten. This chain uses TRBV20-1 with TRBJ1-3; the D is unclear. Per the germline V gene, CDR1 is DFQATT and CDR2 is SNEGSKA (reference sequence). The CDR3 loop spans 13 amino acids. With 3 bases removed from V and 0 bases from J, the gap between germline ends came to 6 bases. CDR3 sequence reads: CSASRGSGNTIYF. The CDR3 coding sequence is TGCAGTGCTAGTCGGGGCTCTGGAAACACCATATATTTT.